The next 14 T cell receptor beta chains were all read from a single sample in a study of T cells after yellow fever vaccination. TCRdb analysed the 5' RACE reads with MiXCR anew, one entry per CDR3 protein. The sample lists about 210,000 distinct CDR3 sequences, 3.2% seen once, with around 3.3% in the top ten. This specimen was CD4+ T cells sorted from PBMCs, taken 10 days after the yellow fever booster vaccination. The origin of the receptors is a man younger than 30 who received the YFV17D yellow fever vaccine.

This clonotype was observed a few times. The chain employs TRBV6-6 and TRBJ1-3; D is possibly TRBD1 (5 bases). Germline CDR1 MNHNY, CDR2 SVGAGI (reference sequence). V lost 7 bases and J 0 bases, leaving 7 bases between the germline ends. This CDR3 is built from 13 residues. CDR3 region: CASKGTSGNTIYF. CDR3 nucleotides: TGTGCCAGCAAGGGGACCTCTGGAAACACCATATATTTT.

This clonotype has a count of ten or more. The V call is TRBV3-1, the J call TRBJ1-1; D is unclear. Germline V gives CDR1 LGHDT, CDR2 YNNKEL (reference sequence). This CDR3 has 13 residues. V lost 0 bases to trimming and J lost 5 bases, with 7 bases between them. The CDR3: CASSQDRMTEAFF. CDR3 DNA sequence: TGTGCCAGCAGCCAAGATAGGATGACTGAAGCTTTCTTT. Full variable domain (missing parts from reference TRBV3-1 and TRBJ1-1): DTAVSQTPKYLVTQMGNDKSIKCEQNLGHDTMYWYKQDSKKFLKIMFSYNNKELIINETVPNRFSPKSPDKAHLNLHINSLELGDSAVYFCASSQDRMTEAFFGQGTRLTVV.

The sample holds many counts of this clonotype. The chain joins TRBV7-2 to TRBJ1-1; 7 nucleotides agree with TRBD1. V shed 1 base, J shed 11 bases, and the junction held 4 bases outside the gene matches. CDR1 is SGHTA, CDR2 FQGNSA, per germline. The CDR3 contains 12 residues. The CDR3: CASSLGPQGAFF. The CDR3 nucleotides are TGTGCCAGCAGCTTAGGCCCACAGGGGGCTTTCTTT.

This clonotype was seen a few times. The chain couples TRBV15 to TRBJ2-3; D assignment may be TRBD1 or TRBD2 (5 bases each). CDR1 LNHNV and CDR2 YYDKDF come from the germline V gene (reference sequence). This CDR3 region has 17 residues. V was pared by 0 bases and J by 5 bases, with 18 bases between. The CDR3 here is CATSRETPWDGRDTQYF. The CDR3 bases are TGTGCCACCAGCAGAGAGACCCCGTGGGACGGACGAGATACGCAGTATTTT.

This clonotype was detected many times. The chain recombines TRBV7-9 with TRBJ2-1; the match to TRBD1 covers 10 bases. J gave up 4 bases and V 5 bases, and 11 bases lay outside the gene matches. The length of the CDR3 is 17 residues. Germline values: CDR1 SEHNR, CDR2 FQNEAQ (reference sequence). The CDR3 nucleotides are TGTGCCAGCAGCCCTAATTTTGACAGGGGGCTTTACAATGAGCAGTTCTTC. Translating gives CASSPNFDRGLYNEQFF.

This chain joins TRBV20-1 and TRBJ2-7; 10 bases are shared with TRBD1. Germline V gene lookup returns CDR1 DFQATT and CDR2 SNEGSKA (reference sequence). V gave up 2 bases and J gave up 6 bases; unmatched junction bases: 13. This CDR3 has 16 residues. The CDR3 here is CSARQFGTGDLSEQYV. CDR3 nucleotide sequence: TGCAGTGCTAGACAATTTGGGACAGGGGATCTATCCGAGCAGTACGTC.

This clonotype was recorded many times. The chain carries TRBV4-2 and TRBJ2-5; 10 bases map to TRBD2. Germline V gives CDR1 LGHNA, CDR2 YNFKEQ. The CDR3 totals 18 residues. With 1 base clipped from V and 2 bases from J, the junction kept 10 bases outside the gene matches. CDR3 residues: CASSQGASGGTLQETQYF. The CDR3 nucleotides read TGTGCCAGCAGCCAAGGGGCTAGCGGGGGAACTCTACAAGAGACCCAGTACTTC.

The V gene is TRBV5-6, the J gene TRBJ2-5; no definite D call. Trimming cost V 2 bases and J 7 bases, with 9 bases left between them. The CDR3 is 12 amino acids. The germline gives CDR1 SGHDT, CDR2 YYEEEE. The CDR3 loop reads CASSLNPGTQYF. The CDR3 DNA reads TGTGCCAGCAGCTTAAACCCGGGGACCCAGTACTTC.

This sequence joins TRBV7-2 and TRBJ2-3, with 9 bases fitting TRBD2. The germline gives CDR1 SGHTA, CDR2 FQGNSA. J was trimmed by 0 bases and V by 3 bases; bases with no gene match: 10. This CDR3 region has 18 residues. The chain's CDR3 is CASSLLGRGGPSTDTQYF. The DNA of the CDR3 is TGTGCCAGCAGCTTGTTAGGGCGGGGGGGACCTAGCACAGATACGCAGTATTTT.

This clonotype was seen repeatedly, ten times or more. The CDR3 coding sequence is TGCGCCAGCAGCAGGGGGGAGTCCGAGCAGTACTTC. This sequence encodes CASSRGESEQYF. The rearrangement uses TRBV5-1 and TRBJ2-7; D possibly uses TRBD1 or TRBD2 (6 bases each). The CDR3 loop spans 12 amino acids. V lost 4 bases and J 6 bases, leaving 11 bases between the germline ends. In germline, CDR1 is SGHRS, CDR2 YFSETQ.

This clonotype was observed many times. The chain has TRBV7-2 and TRBJ2-1, with D possibly being TRBD1 (6 bases). V was trimmed by 1 base and J by 10 bases, leaving 17 bases between them. Germline V gene data show CDR1 as SGHTA and CDR2 as FQGNSA. The CDR3 covers 15 residues. This CDR3 reads CASSLESGALAEQFF. The CDR3 DNA reads TGTGCCAGCAGCTTAGAGTCAGGGGCGCTGGCGGAGCAGTTCTTC.

V gene TRBV4-3 combines with J gene TRBJ1-3; D remains unclear. The CDR3 sequence is 15 residues long. Germline V CDR1 and CDR2: LGHNA, YSLEER. The V end lost 3 bases, the J end lost 8 bases, and 17 bases lay between the germline ends. The CDR3: CASSQSAGIADTIYF. For the CDR3, the DNA is TGCGCCAGCAGCCAGTCGGCGGGGATCGCGGACACCATATATTTT.

Only a few counts were recorded for this clonotype. This sequence joins TRBV21-1 and TRBJ2-7; the table gives TRBD1 as D, unverified against the DNA. TRBV21-1 counts as a pseudogene. This CDR3 has 16 amino acids. For the CDR3, the DNA is TGTGCCAGCAGCAAAGAGGCATCCCCGGATTCCTACGAGCAGTACGTC. It is translated as CASSKEASPDSYEQYV.

The CDR3 region is CSARGTTGNQPQHF. The CDR3 DNA follows: TGCAGTGCTAGAGGAACCACAGGGAATCAGCCCCAGCATTTT. This sequence joins TRBV20-1 and TRBJ1-5; tentative D call: TRBD1 (6 bases). Germline V lookup: CDR1 DFQATT, CDR2 SNEGSKA (reference sequence). V lost 1 base, J lost 4 bases, and 11 bases lay in between. The CDR3 is 14 amino acids.